This T cell receptor beta chain is from a study of T cells in Graves' hyperthyroidism and ophthalmopathy (dated by TCRdb to the late 2010s). The study in broad terms: Peripheral blood was sampled at the time of initial diagnosis, prior to any treatment. To identify distinguishing TCR V-J signatures, a discovery cohort of around 100 patients was used, comprising some 45 with Graves' ophthalmopathy and around 57 with stable Graves' hyperthyroidism. The paper describes TCR Vbeta CDR3 sequencing of around 140 peripheral blood samples, made up of 43 ophthalmopathy patients, approximately 76 hyperthyroidism patients and approximately 17 progressor patients. The roughly 99 discovery patients were divided at random into training and test sets in a 7:3 ratio. The study also compared thyroid tissue and blood T-cell repertoires from more than five Graves' hyperthyroidism patients. After sampling, hyperthyroidism patients received methimazole starting at 30 mg daily, and ophthalmopathy patients received high-dose intravenous methylprednisolone. An independent validation cohort of some 18 hyperthyroidism patients and about 16 patients who later progressed to ophthalmopathy tested prospective prediction of ophthalmopathy.

This clonotype was observed many times. The specificity of this receptor is unknown. No clone much larger than this one lies a single base away; base qualities are absent. Summary of the overall study and its limitations: Blood samples also contained most of the expanded thyroid clonotypes (frequency above 0.001), which suggests that blood repertoires may reflect thyroid immune responses. A model built on a 13 V-J signature distinguished ophthalmopathy from stable hyperthyroidism, reaching 87.88% sensitivity and approximately 81% specificity in cross-validation and 80%/75% in testing. During validation, the model predicted progression to ophthalmopathy a median of roughly six months ahead of onset, with around 71% sensitivity and 72.22% specificity. No statistical method was used to fix the sample size in advance, and group allocation was not hidden from the investigators.

Ophthalmopathy patients had moderately to severely active disease, with a Clinical Activity Score of 3 or more, a NOSPECS grade of 4 or more, and a disease duration of less than 3 months. The study excluded patients with uncontrolled infections, other autoimmune diseases, pregnancy or lactation. Diagnoses were established on the basis of clinical symptoms, serum thyroxine and TRAb, thyroid ultrasound, and orbital computed tomography. Ficoll-Paque density gradient centrifugation was used to isolate PBMCs from around 10 ml of fresh peripheral blood. Trizol reagent was used to extract total RNA, and RNA quality was then checked on an Agilent 2100 Bioanalyzer. Amplification of TCR beta CDR3 regions was carried out from RNA transcripts. The TCR CDR3 was subjected to a first round of RT-PCR using the HTBI primer set and the Qiagen OneStep RT-PCR kit. The libraries were constructed in a second round of multiplex PCR and then size-selected and purified. Sequencing of the libraries was done on an Illumina HiSeq2000 using paired-end 100 bp reads. As for the authors' bioinformatics: SOAPnuke was used to process the raw data, throwing out any read that contained adapters or uncalled bases, had a mean Phred below 15, or lacked an exact constant-primer or identifier match. COPE v1.2.5 was used to merge the high-quality paired reads, and each unique nucleotide sequence was defined as a clonotype. MiTCR v1.1 was used to align the clonotypes against IMGT TRBV, TRBD and TRBJ reference segments. Analysis was restricted to V-J combinations with a frequency above 0.0001, which covered 98% to 99.2% of repertoires. The TCS score was defined as the ratio of F50 (clonal expansion) to E x V (chaos), calculated using BLOSUM62-based TCRdist between CDR3 peptides within each V-J. Welch's t-statistics and random forest reduced 500 to 550 V-J features to around 14, which were used in a naive Bayes classifier (R e1071). The public reads were run again by TCRdb, first through fastp at Q25 and then through MiXCR, and only productive beta chains were kept. Rows with a matching CDR3 protein are joined into one entry that keeps the most common DNA and genes. In this record, the V and J calls reflect TCRdb's handling and not the investigators' own analysis. The table for this sample lists about 640,000 distinct CDR3 sequences; more than 12% of them were counted only once. Together, the top ten hold under 15% of the sample.

The CDR3 starts with the cysteine, ends with the phenylalanine, and has 14 residues. The entry retains the CDR3 DNA only, 42 bases that are in frame from base 1. V sheds 1 base and J sheds 6 bases, leaving 13 bases between their ends. Via the germline V gene (reference sequence), CDR1 is GTSNPN and CDR2 SVGIG. The sequence joins TRBV30 to TRBJ1-5, with the D gene too uncertain to name. Sequenced material: blood. The clonotype comes from a woman in her fifties or sixties with Graves' ophthalmopathy. The CDR3 reads as follows: CAWSATQGPQPQHF. The base sequence is TGTGCCTGGAGTGCAACACAAGGGCCTCAGCCCCAGCATTTT.